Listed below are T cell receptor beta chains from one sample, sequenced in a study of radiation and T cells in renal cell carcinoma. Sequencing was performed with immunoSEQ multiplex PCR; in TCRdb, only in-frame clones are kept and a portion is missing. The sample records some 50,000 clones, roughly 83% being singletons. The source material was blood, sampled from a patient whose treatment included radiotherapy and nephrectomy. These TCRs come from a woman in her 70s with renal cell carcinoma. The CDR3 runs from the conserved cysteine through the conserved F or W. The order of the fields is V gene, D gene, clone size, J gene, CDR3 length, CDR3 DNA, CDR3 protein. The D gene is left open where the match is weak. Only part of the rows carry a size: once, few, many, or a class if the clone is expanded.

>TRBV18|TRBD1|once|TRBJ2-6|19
TGTGCCAGCTCACCACTCGGGACAGGGGGCGCGAATGGGGCCAACGTCCTGACTTTC
CASSPLGTGGANGANVLTF
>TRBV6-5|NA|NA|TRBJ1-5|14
TGTGCCAGCAGTTCTCCATATAGCAATCAGCCCCAGCATTTT
CASSSPYSNQPQHF
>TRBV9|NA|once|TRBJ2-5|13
TGTGCCAGCAGCGTAAGGGGGGACGAGACCCAGTACTTC
CASSVRGDETQYF
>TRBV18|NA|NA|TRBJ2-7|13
TGTGCCAGCTCACCACAGGGAATGGGGGAGCAGTACTTC
CASSPQGMGEQYF
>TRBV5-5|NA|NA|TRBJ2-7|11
TGTGCCAGCAGCTTGGTTGATGGGGAGTACTTC
CASSLVDGEYF
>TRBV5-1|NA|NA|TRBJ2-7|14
TGCGCCAGCAGCCCGGGGGAAGGGACCTACGAGCAGTACTTC
CASSPGEGTYEQYF
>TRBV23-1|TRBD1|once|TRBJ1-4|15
TGCGCCAGCAGTCAATCTGTCAGGGGGCAGGAAAAACTGTTTTTT
CASSQSVRGQEKLFF
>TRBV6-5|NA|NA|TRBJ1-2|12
TGTGCCAGCAGAGGACAGAACTATGGCTACACCTTC
CASRGQNYGYTF
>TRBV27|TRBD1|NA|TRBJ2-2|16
TGTGCCAGCAGTTCCCCGGGGACAGGGGGAACCGGGGAGCTGTTTTTT
CASSSPGTGGTGELFF
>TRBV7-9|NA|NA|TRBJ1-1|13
TGTGCCAGCAGCAAGGAGGAGGCCACTGAAGCTTTCTTT
CASSKEEATEAFF
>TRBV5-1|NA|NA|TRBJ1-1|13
TGCGCCAGCAGCTTGGCCTTCGACACTGAAGCTTTCTTT
CASSLAFDTEAFF
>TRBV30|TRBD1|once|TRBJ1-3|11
TGTGCCTGGAGTGACAGGGGCACCATATATTTT
CAWSDRGTIYF
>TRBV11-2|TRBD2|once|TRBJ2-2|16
TGTGCCAGCAGCTCCATACTAGCGGGGGGGCTCGAGGAGCTGTTTTTT
CASSSILAGGLEELFF
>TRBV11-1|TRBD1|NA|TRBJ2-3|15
TGTGCCAGCAGCCTAGACAGGGGGCAAACAGATACGCAGTATTTT
CASSLDRGQTDTQYF
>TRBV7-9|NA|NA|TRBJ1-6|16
TGTGCCAGCAGCTTAGAGGGGTCGGGGCCAGTAACACCCCTCCACTTT
CASSLEGSGPVTPLHF
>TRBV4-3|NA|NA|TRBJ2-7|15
TGCGCCAGCAGCCAAGAAACGGGGACTGACTACGAGCAGTACTTC
CASSQETGTDYEQYF
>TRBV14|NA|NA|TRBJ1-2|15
TGTGCCAGCAGTCCTACCCGGGCGGTTGGTGGTGACTACACCTTC
CASSPTRAVGGDYTF
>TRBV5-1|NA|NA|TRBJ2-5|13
TGCGCCAGCAGCGTCGATCGGGCGGAGACCCAGTACTTC
CASSVDRAETQYF
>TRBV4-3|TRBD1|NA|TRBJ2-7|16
TGCGCCAGCAGCCAAGAGGCCCGAGACAGGGACTACGAGCAGTACTTC
CASSQEARDRDYEQYF
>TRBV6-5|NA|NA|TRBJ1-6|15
TGTGCCAGCAGTAAGCGTGGCGGTCCAAATTCACCCCTCCACTTT
CASSKRGGPNSPLHF